The 20 T cell receptor beta chains below come from one sample, sequenced in a study of cytomegalovirus exposure and HLA in healthy donors. Primers: 60 Vbeta forward and 13 Jbeta reverse. Assay used: immunoSEQ multiplex PCR; TCRdb lists only in-frame clones, some missing. The listing contains more than 100,000 clones. The sample taken for sequencing was PBMCs. Source of these receptors: a man between 40 and 49 years old in good health and CMV-seronegative.

The CDR3 here is CASYTNRGQTEAFF. The CDR3 DNA sequence: TGTGCCAGCTACACGAACAGGGGGCAAACTGAAGCTTTCTTT. The chain carries TRBV19 and TRBJ1-1, with 9 bases matching TRBD1. This CDR3 comprises 14 residues. From germline, CDR1 is LNHDA and CDR2 SQIVND (reference sequence). Losses at the gene ends were 9 bases for V and 5 bases for J; bases not matched to a gene: 10.

The chain recombines TRBV5-4 with TRBJ2-5; TRBD1 aligns across 7 bases. This CDR3 is 16 amino acids long. CDR1 and CDR2 (germline): SGHNT, YYREEE (reference sequence). Trimming at V came to 1 base and at J to 2 bases, leaving 8 bases not matched to a gene. The CDR3 DNA is TGTGCCAGCAGCTTGAGACAGGGTAGAAGACAAGAGACCCAGTACTTC. Residues: CASSLRQGRRQETQYF.

The gene calls are TRBV30 and TRBJ1-2; the D gene is possibly TRBD1 (5 bases). The V end lost 2 bases, the J end lost 2 bases, and 12 bases lay between the germline ends. The CDR3 contains 14 residues. CDR1 is GTSNPN and CDR2 is SVGIG in the germline V gene (reference sequence). The DNA for the CDR3 is TGTGCCTGGAGTTGGGGCGGAGTAAACTATGGCTACACCTTC. Translated, it gives CAWSWGGVNYGYTF.

The chain recombines TRBV6-1 with TRBJ2-6; perhaps TRBD2 as D (6 bases). The V and J ends lost 10 bases and 3 bases respectively, with 13 bases between them. CDR1 is MNHNS, CDR2 SASEGT, per germline. The CDR3 spans 14 residues. The CDR3 sequence is CAIRAGYGANVLTF. In DNA, the CDR3 is TGTGCCATCCGGGCGGGGTATGGGGCCAACGTCCTGACTTTC.

CDR3 DNA sequence: TGTGCCAGTAGTATAGAGGGACTCAACACTGAAGCTTTCTTT. This sequence encodes CASSIEGLNTEAFF. The chain uses TRBV19 and TRBJ1-1; TRBD1 is a possible D gene (5 bases). Trimming pared 0 bases from V and 2 bases from J, leaving 7 bases between. Germline values: CDR1 LNHDA, CDR2 SQIVND (reference sequence). The CDR3 has 14 amino acids.

The chain recombines TRBV7-2 with TRBJ2-2, with TRBD2 matching 7 bases. Germline V gene sequence: CDR1 SGHTA, CDR2 FQGNSA. Trimming removed 6 bases from V and 5 bases from J; junction bases left unmatched: 6. The CDR3 spans 14 residues. In DNA, the CDR3 is TGTGCCAGCAGTCGGGACTACTATACCGGGGAGCTGTTTTTT. Its protein product is CASSRDYYTGELFF.

The V call is TRBV11-2, the J call TRBJ1-1, with no clear D. Looked up from germline, CDR1 is SGHAT and CDR2 is FQNNGV. The CDR3 runs to 12 residues. Trimming took 5 bases from V and 5 from J, leaving 9 bases between them. The CDR3 DNA sequence: TGTGCCAGCAGCCGGAGTAGGACTGAAGCTTTCTTT. It is translated as CASSRSRTEAFF.

The rearrangement joins TRBV5-4 to TRBJ1-2, with 9 positions matching TRBD1. Trimming took 0 bases from V and 7 from J; bases not matched to a gene: 4. The germline CDR1 and CDR2 sequences are SGHNT and YYREEE (reference sequence). The CDR3 has 14 residues. The CDR3 reads CASSLDRGQTGYTF. In nucleotides, the CDR3 is TGTGCCAGCAGCTTGGACAGGGGGCAAACTGGCTACACCTTC.

The chain is built from TRBV27 and TRBJ2-1; a weak D match, TRBD2 (6 bases). The CDR3 is 15 amino acids. The V gene lost 4 bases and the J gene lost 0 bases, with 10 bases spanning the gap. Germline loops: CDR1 MNHEY, CDR2 SMNVEV (reference sequence). The CDR3 coding sequence is TGTGCCAGCAGTTCTTACGGGAGCTCCTACAATGAGCAGTTCTTC. This codes for CASSSYGSSYNEQFF.

Here the CDR3 DNA reads TGTGCCAGCAGTGAATCTATGACAGGGGTCGGCTACACCTTC. Amino acid sequence: CASSESMTGVGYTF. The chain uses TRBV6-1 and TRBJ1-2; 8 bases line up with TRBD1. V lost 2 bases to trimming and J lost 8 bases; unmatched junction nucleotides: 7. Germline V gene data show CDR1 as MNHNS and CDR2 as SASEGT. The CDR3 consists of 14 residues.

This chain links TRBV5-1 with TRBJ1-2, with 10 positions matching TRBD1. CDR3 length: 14 amino acids. V shed 2 bases and J 8 bases; nucleotides not matched to a gene: 6. In germline, CDR1 is SGHRS, CDR2 YFSETQ. In DNA, the CDR3 is TGCGCCAGCAGCTTTGGGACAGGGGTGAAGGGCTACACCTTC. Translated, it gives CASSFGTGVKGYTF.

This sequence joins TRBV27 and TRBJ1-4; possible D gene TRBD1, 5 bases. The length of the CDR3 is 15 residues. Looked up from germline, CDR1 is MNHEY and CDR2 is SMNVEV (reference sequence). Between the trimmed V and J ends, which lost 5 bases and 4 bases, there was a span of 14 bases. The CDR3 loop is CASSTGLTDNEKLFF. As DNA, the CDR3 is TGTGCCAGCAGTACAGGTTTGACTGATAATGAAAAACTGTTTTTT.

V and J are TRBV19 and TRBJ1-5; D possibly corresponds to TRBD1 (5 bases). The CDR3 consists of 16 residues. The ends were cut back, 4 bases at V and 0 bases at J, with 13 bases in the middle. Germline V gives CDR1 LNHDA, CDR2 SQIVND (reference sequence). The CDR3 DNA sequence: TGTGCCAGTAGTACAGGGAGGGTTAATAGCAATCAGCCCCAGCATTTT. It yields the protein CASSTGRVNSNQPQHF.

CDR3 sequence reads: CATSDRRGEKLFF. The CDR3, as DNA: TGTGCCACTTCGGACCGGCGGGGTGAAAAACTGTTTTTT. This chain connects TRBV2 to TRBJ1-4; D call uncertain. The V gene lost 10 bases and the J gene lost 7 bases, with 16 bases spanning the gap. The germline V gene encodes CDR1 SNHLY and CDR2 FYNNEI. The CDR3 covers 13 residues.

The CDR3 loop is CASSGQEWGEQYF. The DNA for the CDR3 is TGTGCCAGCAGTGGACAGGAATGGGGCGAGCAGTACTTC. The chain carries TRBV6-1 and TRBJ2-7; maybe TRBD1 (6 bases). Germline-derived CDR1 and CDR2 are MNHNS and SASEGT. Trimming shortened V by 4 bases and J by 6 bases, and 13 bases separated the two germline ends. This CDR3 comprises 13 residues.

J is TRBJ2-7 and V is TRBV2; 10 positions match TRBD1. V lost 10 bases to trimming and J lost 4 bases; unmatched junction nucleotides: 4. The CDR3 contains 12 residues. Per the germline V gene, CDR1 is SNHLY and CDR2 is FYNNEI. Here the CDR3 DNA reads TGTGCCACCGAGGACAGGGGGTACGAGCAGTACTTC. Protein sequence: CATEDRGYEQYF.

The V call is TRBV7-2, the J call TRBJ1-2; D remains ambiguous. CDR3 length equals 12 residues. Germline lookup yields CDR1 SGHTA and CDR2 FQGNSA. The ends were cut back, 1 base at V and 7 bases at J, with 7 bases in the middle. The CDR3 nucleotides read TGTGCCAGCAGCTTAGAGAGGGTTGGCTACACCTTC. Translating gives CASSLERVGYTF.

The V call is TRBV5-4, the J call TRBJ1-1; 8 bases are shared with TRBD1. V lost 0 bases, J lost 5 bases, and 3 bases stayed unmatched. Per the germline V gene, CDR1 is SGHNT and CDR2 is YYREEE (reference sequence). This CDR3 contains 14 residues. The CDR3 DNA follows: TGTGCCAGCAGCTTGGCCGACAGGGGAACTGAAGCTTTCTTT. Amino acids: CASSLADRGTEAFF.

The chain links TRBV5-6 to TRBJ2-7; the match to TRBD2 covers 10 bases. V trimming: 6 bases; J trimming: 3 bases; junction bases outside the gene matches: 6. Germline V gene sequence: CDR1 SGHDT, CDR2 YYEEEE. The CDR3 has 14 amino acids. CDR3 residues: CASTPGLADYEQYF. The CDR3 bases are TGTGCCAGCACTCCCGGACTAGCGGACTACGAGCAGTACTTC.

This chain uses TRBV11-2 with TRBJ2-5; perhaps TRBD1 as D (5 bases). The CDR3 covers 15 residues. Germline CDR1 is SGHAT and CDR2 is FQNNGV. Trimming shortened V by 6 bases and J by 1 base, and 15 bases separated the two germline ends. The CDR3 sequence is CASSRRQTTQETQYF. In nucleotides, the CDR3 is TGTGCCAGCAGTCGCCGACAGACAACCCAAGAGACCCAGTACTTC.